These T cell receptor beta chains were read from a single sample in a study of long-term antiretroviral therapy in people with HIV. This table comes from immunoSEQ multiplex PCR, and its TCRdb copy is limited to in-frame clones, with some not included. The repertoire holds about 23,000 clones, with roughly 90% as singletons. The sample in question was unsorted PBMCs, obtained 0.6 years after starting antiretroviral therapy. The receptors were gathered from a man aged 55-75 years with HIV. Both conserved end residues are part of each CDR3. The order of the fields is V gene, clone size, J gene, D gene, CDR3 protein, CDR3 DNA. The D gene is left open where the match is weak. Only part of the rows carry a size: once, few, many, or a class if the clone is expanded.

>TRBV5-1|.|TRBJ1-2|.
CASSTRAANTYGYTF
TGCGCCAGCAGCACCCGGGCCGCCAATACCTATGGCTACACCTTC
>TRBV5-1|.|TRBJ1-1|TRBD1
CASSPSGGITEAFF
TGCGCCAGCAGCCCGTCAGGGGGCATCACTGAAGCTTTCTTT
>TRBV10-3|.|TRBJ1-5|.
CAISEFSGRNQPQHF
TGTGCCATCAGTGAGTTTTCAGGGCGCAATCAGCCCCAGCATTTT
>TRBV10-1|.|TRBJ1-3|.
CASSELVSGNTIYF
TGCGCCAGCAGTGAGTTAGTCTCTGGAAACACCATATATTTT
>TRBV28|.|TRBJ2-7|.
CASHSAGASPYEQYF
TGTGCCAGCCATTCGGCGGGGGCTAGCCCCTACGAGCAGTACTTC
>TRBV2|.|TRBJ2-2|TRBD2
CASSPAGGRLGTGELFF
TGTGCCAGCAGTCCGGCGGGGGGCAGACTTGGCACCGGGGAGCTGTTTTTT
>TRBV4-2|.|TRBJ2-2|.
CASSREGERANTGELFF
TGTGCCAGCAGCCGTGAAGGGGAGCGGGCGAACACCGGGGAGCTGTTTTTT
>TRBV30|.|TRBJ1-3|.
CAWSAKAGDTIYF
TGTGCCTGGAGTGCCAAGGCGGGTGACACCATATATTTT
>TRBV28|.|TRBJ2-5|.
CASSLRRGQGTQYF
TGTGCCAGCAGTTTGAGGAGGGGGCAGGGGACCCAGTACTTC
>TRBV7-6|.|TRBJ2-2|.
CASSFRRGGTTGELFF
TGTGCCAGCAGCTTTAGGAGGGGGGGGACGACCGGGGAGCTGTTTTTT
>TRBV9|.|TRBJ1-4|.
CASSPQRGGLIGEKLFF
TGTGCCAGCAGCCCACAAAGAGGAGGTTTGATAGGGGAAAAACTGTTTTTT
>TRBV4-3|.|TRBJ2-3|TRBD2
CASSPAGTSGLTDTQYF
TGCGCCAGCAGCCCCGCCGGGACTAGCGGTTTAACAGATACGCAGTATTTT
>TRBV6-1|.|TRBJ2-7|TRBD1
CASETRGQGVREQYF
TGTGCCAGCGAAACAAGGGGACAGGGGGTACGGGAGCAGTACTTC
>TRBV7-9|.|TRBJ2-3|.
CASSFLAGTDTQYF
TGTGCCAGCAGCTTCCTCGCGGGCACAGATACGCAGTATTTT
>TRBV27|.|TRBJ2-1|.
CASRYTGSSYNEQFF
TGTGCCAGCAGATATACAGGGTCCTCCTACAATGAGCAGTTCTTC
>TRBV5-6|.|TRBJ2-7|.
CASSLARLTYEQYF
TGTGCCAGCAGCTTGGCTCGGCTGACCTACGAGCAGTACTTC
>TRBV6-1|.|TRBJ2-5|.
CASSQGSQETQYF
TGTGCCAGCAGCCAGGGGTCCCAAGAGACCCAGTACTTC
>TRBV29-1|.|TRBJ2-3|.
CSGTLGSPDTQYF
TGCAGCGGTACGCTCGGCAGCCCAGATACGCAGTATTTT
>TRBV18|.|TRBJ2-7|TRBD2
CATTPGGPYEQYF
TGTGCCACCACGCCGGGGGGGCCCTACGAGCAGTACTTC
>TRBV7-9|.|TRBJ1-5|.
CASSRIGDNQPQHF
TGTGCCAGCAGCCGTATAGGGGACAATCAGCCCCAGCATTTT
>TRBV19|.|TRBJ1-3|.
CASSTSPASGNTIYF
TGTGCCAGTAGTACGAGCCCGGCTTCCGGAAACACCATATATTTT
>TRBV5-1|.|TRBJ2-1|TRBD2
CASSLASGRVNEQFF
TGCGCCAGCAGCTTGGCTAGCGGGAGAGTCAATGAGCAGTTCTTC
>TRBV5-1|.|TRBJ2-5|TRBD2
CASSLLYSGDETQYF
TGCGCCAGCAGCTTGCTTTATAGCGGGGACGAGACCCAGTACTTC
>TRBV5-1|.|TRBJ2-1|TRBD2
CASSSTLAGVTYEQFF
TGCGCCAGCAGCTCGACACTAGCGGGAGTCACGTATGAGCAGTTCTTC
>TRBV28|.|TRBJ1-1|TRBD1
CASRWTGGRTEAFF
TGTGCCAGCAGGTGGACAGGGGGACGGACTGAAGCTTTCTTT
>TRBV6-1|.|TRBJ2-1|TRBD1
CASRRGQSAYNEQFF
TGTGCCAGCAGGAGGGGACAGTCAGCCTACAATGAGCAGTTCTTC
>TRBV5-1|few|TRBJ1-5|.
CASRTGMDQPQHF
TGCGCCAGCAGGACAGGAATGGATCAGCCCCAGCATTTT
>TRBV7-6|.|TRBJ2-7|.
CASSLSYEQYF
TGTGCCAGCAGCCTTTCTTACGAGCAGTACTTC
>TRBV19|.|TRBJ2-7|TRBD1
CASTPTGLKGSYEQYF
TGTGCCAGTACTCCGACAGGGCTTAAGGGCTCCTACGAGCAGTACTTC
>TRBV19|.|TRBJ2-7|.
CASSIEPGGHQYF
TGTGCCAGTAGTATAGAGCCAGGGGGGCACCAGTACTTC
>TRBV7-9|.|TRBJ2-7|.
CASSGNNQGRRSYEQYF
TGTGCCAGCAGCGGAAATAATCAGGGGCGCAGATCCTACGAGCAGTACTTC
>TRBV18|.|TRBJ2-3|TRBD2
CASSQSLAGATDTQYF
TGTGCCAGCTCACAAAGTCTAGCGGGGGCCACAGATACGCAGTATTTT
>TRBV18|.|TRBJ2-3|.
CASPGSDTQYF
TGTGCCAGCCCCGGGTCAGATACGCAGTATTTT
>TRBV11-2|.|TRBJ1-2|.
CASSLERSNYGYTF
TGTGCCAGCAGCTTAGAACGGTCTAACTATGGCTACACCTTC
>TRBV5-1|.|TRBJ2-1|.
CASSFPDTELALSSYNEQFF
TGCGCCAGCAGCTTCCCGGACACAGAACTAGCCTTGAGCTCCTACAATGAGCAGTTCTTC
>TRBV2|.|TRBJ1-1|TRBD1
CASSEQTGGNTEAFF
TGTGCCAGCAGTGAACAAACAGGGGGAAACACTGAAGCTTTCTTT
>TRBV2|.|TRBJ1-5|.
CASSEQGAGQPQHF
TGTGCCAGCAGTGAACAGGGAGCGGGTCAGCCCCAGCATTTT
>TRBV30|.|TRBJ1-4|TRBD1
CAWSLTGGLEKLFF
TGTGCCTGGAGCTTGACAGGGGGCCTCGAAAAACTGTTTTTT
>TRBV19|.|TRBJ1-4|.
CASSIWSTGNEKLFF
TGTGCCAGTAGTATATGGTCCACTGGAAATGAAAAACTGTTTTTT
>TRBV2|.|TRBJ2-7|TRBD1
CATDDRDGVDEQYF
TGTGCCACCGACGACAGGGATGGGGTAGACGAGCAGTACTTC
>TRBV7-9|.|TRBJ1-1|TRBD1
CASSLYFSTGGKGEAFF
TGTGCCAGCAGCTTGTACTTCTCGACAGGGGGAAAGGGTGAAGCTTTCTTT
>TRBV7-2|.|TRBJ1-5|TRBD1
CASSPTGASQPQHF
TGTGCCAGCAGCCCGACAGGGGCGAGCCAGCCCCAGCATTTT
>TRBV28|.|TRBJ1-5|.
CASSLIDQPQHF
TGTGCCAGCAGTTTGATCGATCAGCCCCAGCATTTT
>TRBV7-5|.|TRBJ1-5|.
CASSFEGFNQPQHF
TGTGCCAGCAGCTTCGAGGGCTTTAATCAGCCCCAGCATTTT
>TRBV4-3|.|TRBJ2-7|.
CASSQRTMDEQYF
TGCGCCAGCAGCCAACGGACTATGGACGAGCAGTACTTC
>TRBV28|.|TRBJ1-5|.
CASSPNNGYSNQPQHF
TGTGCCAGCAGCCCGAATAACGGGTATAGCAATCAGCCCCAGCATTTT
>TRBV4-3|.|TRBJ2-7|.
CASSQGGRGAEQYF
TGCGCCAGCAGCCAAGGTGGACGGGGGGCCGAGCAGTACTTC
>TRBV7-2|.|TRBJ2-5|.
CASSPILVGTQYF
TGTGCCAGCAGCCCGATACTAGTAGGGACCCAGTACTTC
>TRBV10-1|.|TRBJ1-2|.
CASSEWTDGGYTF
TGCGCCAGCAGTGAGTGGACAGATGGGGGCTACACCTTC
>TRBV5-6|.|TRBJ2-3|.
CASSKGGASNVDTQYF
TGTGCCAGCAGTAAGGGGGGGGCATCAAATGTAGATACGCAGTATTTT